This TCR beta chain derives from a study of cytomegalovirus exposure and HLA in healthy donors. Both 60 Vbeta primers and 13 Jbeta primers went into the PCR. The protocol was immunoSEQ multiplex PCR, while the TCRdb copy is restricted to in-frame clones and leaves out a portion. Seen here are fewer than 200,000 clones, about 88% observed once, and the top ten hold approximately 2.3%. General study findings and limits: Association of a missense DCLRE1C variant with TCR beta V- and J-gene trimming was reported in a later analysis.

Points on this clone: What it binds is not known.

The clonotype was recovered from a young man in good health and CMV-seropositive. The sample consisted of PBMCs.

CDR3 residues: CASSPSGGAGYTF. CDR3 in DNA: TGTGCCAGCAGCCCCAGCGGGGGAGCTGGCTACACCTTC. V usage is TRBV7-9 and J usage is TRBJ1-2; perhaps TRBD1 as D (5 bases). This CDR3 has 13 amino acids. Deletions cut 5 bases from V and 7 bases from J, with 14 bases between. Germline CDR1 SEHNR, CDR2 FQNEAQ (reference sequence).